What follows are 21 T cell receptor beta chains derived from one specimen sequenced in a study of radiotherapy plus CTLA-4 blockade in lung cancer. Method: immunoSEQ multiplex PCR; TCRdb's copy keeps in-frame clones and lacks some. The table lists around 99,000 clones, about 86% of them singletons. The sample in question was peripheral blood, obtained from a patient treated with radiotherapy plus ipilimumab. These receptors all stem from a human donor with non-small cell lung cancer that progressed on radiotherapy plus ipilimumab.

The chain combines TRBV4-1 with TRBJ2-1; D gene ambiguous. V lost 4 bases and J 6 bases, leaving 10 bases between the germline ends. The germline gives CDR1 MGHRA, CDR2 YSYEKL. CDR3 size: 13 residues. The CDR3 protein is CASSPPGINEQFF. The DNA of the CDR3 is TGCGCCAGCAGCCCCCCCGGCATCAATGAGCAGTTCTTC.

Turning to this clone: The junction departs from germline at one end; a sequencing error may be responsible. V gene TRBV11-3 combines with J gene TRBJ2-3; D not resolved. The CDR3 totals 12 residues. The germline CDR1 and CDR2 sequences are SGHNT and YENEEA. In nucleotides, the CDR3 is TGTGCCAGCAGATTAGACACAGATACGCAGTATTTT. It specifies CASRLDTDTQYF.

This sequence joins TRBV5-1 and TRBJ2-5; D is possibly TRBD2 (5 bases). Germline V gene lookup returns CDR1 SGHRS and CDR2 YFSETQ. With 2 bases removed from V and 3 bases from J, the gap between germline ends came to 8 bases. This CDR3 contains 13 residues. The CDR3 nucleotides are TGCGCCAGCAGCTTCGGGATCGAAGAGACCCAGTACTTC. It is translated as CASSFGIEETQYF.

The V gene is TRBV19, the J gene TRBJ2-5; 8 bases are a match to TRBD1. With 4 bases clipped from V and 0 bases from J, the junction kept 7 bases outside the gene matches. Germline V CDR1 and CDR2: LNHDA, SQIVND (reference sequence). The CDR3 sequence is 16 residues long. CDR3 nucleotide sequence: TGTGCCAGTAGTACCCCCCGGGACAGGTACCAAGAGACCCAGTACTTC. Amino acid sequence: CASSTPRDRYQETQYF.

The V and J genes are TRBV2 and TRBJ2-3; 8 bases fit TRBD2. Germline CDR1 and CDR2: SNHLY and FYNNEI. There are 14 residues in the CDR3. With V trimmed by 4 bases and J by 7 bases, 7 bases remained unmatched. CDR3 amino acids: CASSGGGRSNTQYF. DNA for the CDR3: TGTGCCAGCAGTGGGGGCGGGAGGAGTAATACGCAGTATTTT.

This chain connects TRBV25-1 to TRBJ1-2; TRBD1 aligns across 8 bases. CDR1 is MGHDK and CDR2 is SYGVNS in the germline V gene. The CDR3 is 16 amino acids. The V gene end was trimmed by 0 bases and the J gene end by 4 bases; junction bases not matched to a gene: 7. In nucleotides, the CDR3 is TGTGCCAGCAGTGAATACGGACAGGGAGGGTTCTATGGCTACACCTTC. Protein: CASSEYGQGGFYGYTF.

The rearrangement links TRBV9 to TRBJ1-1; no definite D call. This CDR3 spans 14 amino acids. CDR1 SGDLS and CDR2 YYNGEE come from the germline V gene. V was shortened by 7 bases and J by 0 bases, with 13 bases between the two germline ends. This chain's CDR3 is CASRAGTMNTEAFF. The CDR3 nucleotides are TGTGCCAGCCGGGCAGGAACAATGAACACTGAAGCTTTCTTT.

About this clone itself: Distinct nucleotide sequences in the sample also encode this CDR3. V usage is TRBV19 and J usage is TRBJ2-5; a weak D match, TRBD2 (6 bases). V gave up 3 bases and J gave up 4 bases, with 6 bases separating them. The CDR3 has 12 residues. Germline V gene lookup returns CDR1 LNHDA and CDR2 SQIVND (reference sequence). CDR3 residues: CASSIGGETQYF. CDR3 nucleotides: TGTGCCAGTAGTATCGGGGGAGAGACCCAGTACTTC. Full variable domain (remainder filled in from reference TRBV19 and TRBJ2-5): DGGITQSPKYLFRKEGQNVTLSCEQNLNHDAMYWYRQDPGQGLRLIYYSQIVNDFQKGDIAEGYSVSREKKESFPLTVTSAQKNPTAFYLCASSIGGETQYFGPGTRLLVL.

This chain links TRBV9 with TRBJ1-3, with unresolved D. The germline gives CDR1 SGDLS, CDR2 YYNGEE. This CDR3 has 18 amino acids. V was pared by 0 bases and J by 0 bases, with 16 bases between. CDR3 residues: CASSVGPVNTNSGNTIYF. The CDR3 region has the DNA TGTGCCAGCAGCGTAGGCCCGGTGAACACTAACTCTGGAAACACCATATATTTT.

This clone has a handful of counts. This sequence joins TRBV7-2 and TRBJ2-3; no firm D call. The CDR3 sequence is 14 residues long. Germline CDR1 reads SGHTA; CDR2 reads FQGNSA. With 4 bases removed from V and 0 bases from J, the gap between germline ends came to 8 bases. The chain's CDR3 is CASSYHASTDTQYF. DNA of the CDR3: TGTGCCAGCAGCTACCACGCTAGCACAGATACGCAGTATTTT.

The V call is TRBV14, the J call TRBJ2-6; no reliable D call. V was shortened by 1 base and J by 1 base, with 2 bases between the two germline ends. This CDR3 comprises 14 residues. Germline V CDR1 and CDR2: SGHDN, FVKESK. The CDR3 sequence: CASSQVSGANVLTF. For the CDR3, the DNA is TGTGCCAGCAGCCAAGTTTCTGGGGCCAACGTCCTGACTTTC.

This chain uses TRBV5-4 with TRBJ2-1; D might be TRBD1 or TRBD2, each matching 5 bases. CDR1 SGHNT and CDR2 YYREEE come from the germline V gene (reference sequence). The CDR3 length is 16 residues. The germline V and J ends were trimmed by 3 bases and 0 bases, with 13 bases remaining between them. As DNA, the CDR3 is TGTGCCAGCAGCTGGGGGTACCAGAGCTCCTACAATGAGCAGTTCTTC. It codes for CASSWGYQSSYNEQFF.

This clone has more than one count but fewer than ten. The rearrangement uses TRBV18 and TRBJ1-3, with D uncertain. Between the trimmed V and J ends, which lost 2 bases and 0 bases, there was a span of 2 bases. CDR1 is KGHSH and CDR2 is LQKENI in the germline V gene. CDR3 size: 13 residues. CDR3 sequence: CASSPNSGNTIYF. CDR3 DNA sequence: TGTGCCAGCTCACCAAACTCTGGAAACACCATATATTTT.

The chain employs TRBV13 and TRBJ2-5; TRBD2 matches 10 bases. Per the germline V gene, CDR1 is PRHDT and CDR2 is FYEKMQ (reference sequence). The CDR3 covers 14 residues. Trimming cost V 5 bases and J 5 bases; bases outside gene matches: 5. As DNA, the CDR3 is TGTGCCAGCAGCCGCAGCGGGAGGGCGGAGACCCAGTACTTC. Amino acid sequence: CASSRSGRAETQYF.

DNA of the CDR3: TGCGCCAGCTCAGCGGGGCCCCCGTCCACCGGGGAGCTGTTTTTT. It codes for CASSAGPPSTGELFF. The chain has TRBV5-1 and TRBJ2-2, with TRBD2 matching 7 bases. The CDR3 has 15 residues. In germline, CDR1 is SGHRS, CDR2 YFSETQ. The V segment lost 7 bases and the J segment 4 bases; nucleotides outside the gene matches: 10.

V gene TRBV10-2 combines with J gene TRBJ1-1, with unresolved D. With 2 bases removed from V and 5 bases from J, the gap between germline ends came to 6 bases. The CDR3 extends over 12 amino acids. Germline assignment: CDR1 WSHSY and CDR2 SAAADI. The CDR3 is CASSESSTEAFF. In DNA, the CDR3 is TGCGCCAGCAGTGAGAGCTCAACTGAAGCTTTCTTT.

The chain joins TRBV5-4 to TRBJ2-3; perhaps TRBD1 as D (6 bases). V lost 2 bases to trimming and J lost 4 bases, with 11 bases between them. Germline assignment: CDR1 SGHNT and CDR2 YYREEE (reference sequence). The CDR3 is made up of 14 amino acids. The CDR3 DNA is TGTGCCAGCAGCTTCAGGGGCGCGTCAGATACGCAGTATTTT. Translation gives CASSFRGASDTQYF.

The rearrangement joins TRBV10-3 to TRBJ2-5; D remains ambiguous. There are 15 residues in the CDR3. Germline loops: CDR1 ENHRY, CDR2 SYGVKD. Trimming removed 3 bases at V and 5 bases at J, with 16 bases between. In DNA form, the CDR3 reads TGTGCCATCAGTGACAAACCTAACAACCGGGAGACCCAGTACTTC. It specifies CAISDKPNNRETQYF.

The chain links TRBV7-9 to TRBJ2-7; 11 nucleotides align to TRBD1. The V gene end was trimmed by 2 bases and the J gene end by 4 bases; junction bases not matched to a gene: 4. Germline V gene lookup returns CDR1 SEHNR and CDR2 FQNEAQ (reference sequence). The CDR3 contains 15 residues. CDR3 region: CASSLLGQGAYEQYF. CDR3 nucleotide sequence: TGTGCCAGCAGCTTACTCGGACAGGGGGCGTACGAGCAGTACTTC.

The J gene is TRBJ2-5, the V gene TRBV5-4; tentatively, D is TRBD1 (5 bases). The CDR3 covers 15 residues. V was shortened by 4 bases and J by 1 base, with 14 bases between the two germline ends. Germline V gene lookup returns CDR1 SGHNT and CDR2 YYREEE (reference sequence). The CDR3 region is CASSPSRGSQETQYF. CDR3 nucleotides: TGTGCCAGCAGCCCTTCTAGGGGTTCCCAAGAGACCCAGTACTTC.

The chain is built from TRBV27 and TRBJ1-2, with TRBD1 matching over 9 bases. CDR3 length: 14 residues. Germline CDR1 is MNHEY and CDR2 is SMNVEV (reference sequence). V shed 3 bases and J 8 bases; nucleotides not matched to a gene: 7. The CDR3 coding sequence is TGTGCCAGCAGTTTTGTACAGGGGGCGGGGGGCTACACCTTC. Translation gives CASSFVQGAGGYTF.